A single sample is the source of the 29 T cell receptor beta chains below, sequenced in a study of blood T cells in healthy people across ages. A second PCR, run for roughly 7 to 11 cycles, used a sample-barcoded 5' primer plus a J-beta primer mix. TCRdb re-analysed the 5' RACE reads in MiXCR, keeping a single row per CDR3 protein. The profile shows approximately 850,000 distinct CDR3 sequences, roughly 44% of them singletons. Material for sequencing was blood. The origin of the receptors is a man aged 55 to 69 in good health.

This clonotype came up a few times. This chain's CDR3 is CASLGLAGPPGTQYF. The CDR3 DNA sequence: TGTGCCAGCCTTGGACTAGCGGGACCCCCGGGGACCCAGTACTTC. The chain links TRBV7-2 to TRBJ2-5; TRBD2 matches 12 bases. Germline lookup yields CDR1 SGHTA and CDR2 FQGNSA. The CDR3 runs to 15 residues. V shed 8 bases and J 7 bases; nucleotides not matched to a gene: 11.

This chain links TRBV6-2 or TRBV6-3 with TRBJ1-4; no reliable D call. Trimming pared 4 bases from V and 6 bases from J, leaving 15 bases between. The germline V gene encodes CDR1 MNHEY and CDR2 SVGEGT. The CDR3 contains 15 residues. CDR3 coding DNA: TGTGCCAGCAGTTCGCCCAGGAGAGTGGATGAAAAACTGTTTTTT. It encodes CASSSPRRVDEKLFF.

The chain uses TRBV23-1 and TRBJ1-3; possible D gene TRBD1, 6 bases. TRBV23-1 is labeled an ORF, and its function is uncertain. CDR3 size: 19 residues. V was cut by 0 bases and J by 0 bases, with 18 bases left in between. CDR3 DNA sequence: TGCGCCAGCAGTCAATCGGGGGCCACTCGCAGGAACTCTGGAAACACCATATATTTT. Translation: CASSQSGATRRNSGNTIYF.

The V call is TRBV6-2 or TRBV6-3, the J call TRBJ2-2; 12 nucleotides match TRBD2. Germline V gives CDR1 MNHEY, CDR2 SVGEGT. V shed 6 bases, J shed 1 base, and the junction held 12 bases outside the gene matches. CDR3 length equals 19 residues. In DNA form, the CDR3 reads TGTGCCAGCAGCTTATATACTAGCGGGGGGCCATTGAACACCGGGGAGCTGTTTTTT. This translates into CASSLYTSGGPLNTGELFF.

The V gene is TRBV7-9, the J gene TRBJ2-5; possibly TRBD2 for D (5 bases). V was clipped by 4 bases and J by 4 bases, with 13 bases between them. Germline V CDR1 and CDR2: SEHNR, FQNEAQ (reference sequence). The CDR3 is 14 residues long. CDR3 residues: CASSSWGRGETQYF. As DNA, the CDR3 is TGTGCCAGCAGCTCGTGGGGTCGGGGAGAGACCCAGTACTTC.

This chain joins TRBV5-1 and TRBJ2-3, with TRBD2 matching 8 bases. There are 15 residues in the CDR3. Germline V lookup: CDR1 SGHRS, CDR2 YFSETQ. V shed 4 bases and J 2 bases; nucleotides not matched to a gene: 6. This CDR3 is CASSPLAVITDTQYF. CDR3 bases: TGCGCCAGCAGCCCACTAGCGGTAATCACAGATACGCAGTATTTT.

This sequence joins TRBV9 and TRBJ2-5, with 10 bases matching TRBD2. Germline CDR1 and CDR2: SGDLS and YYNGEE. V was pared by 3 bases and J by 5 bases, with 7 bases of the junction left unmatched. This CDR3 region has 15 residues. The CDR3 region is CASSARASGGETQYF. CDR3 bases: TGTGCCAGCAGCGCTCGGGCTAGCGGGGGCGAGACCCAGTACTTC.

CDR3 region: CAWSRGSGNTGELFF. The DNA for the CDR3 is TGTGCCTGGAGTCGGGGGAGCGGGAACACCGGGGAGCTGTTTTTT. The rearrangement links TRBV30 to TRBJ2-2, with D perhaps TRBD2 (6 bases). V was pared by 2 bases and J by 1 base, with 11 bases between. In germline, CDR1 is GTSNPN, CDR2 SVGIG (reference sequence). This CDR3 spans 15 amino acids. Full variable domain (missing parts from reference TRBV30 and TRBJ2-2): SQTIHQWPATLVQPVGSPLSLECTVEGTSNPNLYWYRQAAGRGLQLLFYSVGIGQISSEVPQNLSASRPQDRQFILSSKKLLLSDSGFYLCAWSRGSGNTGELFFGEGSRLTVL.

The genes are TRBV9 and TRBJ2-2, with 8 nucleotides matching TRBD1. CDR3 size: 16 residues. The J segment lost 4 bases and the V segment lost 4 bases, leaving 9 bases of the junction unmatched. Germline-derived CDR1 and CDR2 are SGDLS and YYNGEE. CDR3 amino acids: CASSPYGTGATGELFF. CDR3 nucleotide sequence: TGTGCCAGCAGCCCCTACGGGACAGGTGCCACCGGGGAGCTGTTTTTT.

For the CDR3, the DNA is TGCGCCAGCAGCTCTTGGATGGGGAATAGCTCCTACAATGAGCAGTTCTTC. Translation gives CASSSWMGNSSYNEQFF. V and J are TRBV5-1 and TRBJ2-1; D not resolved. The CDR3 sequence is 17 residues long. The V and J ends lost 3 bases and 0 bases respectively, with 16 bases between them. CDR1 is SGHRS, CDR2 YFSETQ, per germline.

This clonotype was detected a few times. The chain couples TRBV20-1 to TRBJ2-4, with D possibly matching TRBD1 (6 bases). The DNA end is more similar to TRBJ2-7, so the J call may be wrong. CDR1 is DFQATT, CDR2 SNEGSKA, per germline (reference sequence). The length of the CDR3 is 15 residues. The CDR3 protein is CSARDLRGITYEQYF. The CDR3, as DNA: TGCAGTGCTAGAGATCTTAGGGGGATAACCTACGAGCAGTACTTC.

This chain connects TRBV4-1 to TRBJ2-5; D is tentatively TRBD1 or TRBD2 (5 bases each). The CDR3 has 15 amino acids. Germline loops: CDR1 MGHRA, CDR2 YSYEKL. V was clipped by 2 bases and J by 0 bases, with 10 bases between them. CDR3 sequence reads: CASSQMWGYQETQYF. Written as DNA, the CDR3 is TGCGCCAGCAGCCAAATGTGGGGGTACCAAGAGACCCAGTACTTC.

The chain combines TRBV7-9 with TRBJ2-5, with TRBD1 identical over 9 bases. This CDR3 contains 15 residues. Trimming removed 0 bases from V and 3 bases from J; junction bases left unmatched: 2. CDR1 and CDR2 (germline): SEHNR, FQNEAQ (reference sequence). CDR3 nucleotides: TGTGCCAGCAGCTTAGCACAGGGGGCTGAAGAGACCCAGTACTTC. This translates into CASSLAQGAEETQYF.

CDR3 loop: CASSDGGTPSHEQFF. DNA for the CDR3: TGTGCCAGCAGCGACGGGGGTACCCCATCGCATGAGCAGTTCTTC. The J gene is TRBJ2-1, the V gene TRBV9; D is possibly TRBD2 (6 bases). There are 15 residues in the CDR3. Looked up from germline, CDR1 is SGDLS and CDR2 is YYNGEE. Trimming left V 3 bases short and J 8 bases short, with 18 bases between.

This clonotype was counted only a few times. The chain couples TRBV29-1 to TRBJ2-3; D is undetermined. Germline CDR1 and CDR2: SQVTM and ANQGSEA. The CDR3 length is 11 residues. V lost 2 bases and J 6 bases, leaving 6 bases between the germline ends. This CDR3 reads CSVESGDTQYF. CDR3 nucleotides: TGCAGCGTTGAAAGTGGGGATACGCAGTATTTT.

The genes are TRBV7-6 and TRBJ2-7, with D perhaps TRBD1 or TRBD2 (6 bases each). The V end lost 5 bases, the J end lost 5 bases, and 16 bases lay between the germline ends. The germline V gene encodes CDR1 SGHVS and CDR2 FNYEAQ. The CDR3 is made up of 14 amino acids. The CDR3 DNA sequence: TGTGCCAGCAGCAAAGGGGGGCTAGACGACGAGCAGTACTTC. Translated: CASSKGGLDDEQYF.

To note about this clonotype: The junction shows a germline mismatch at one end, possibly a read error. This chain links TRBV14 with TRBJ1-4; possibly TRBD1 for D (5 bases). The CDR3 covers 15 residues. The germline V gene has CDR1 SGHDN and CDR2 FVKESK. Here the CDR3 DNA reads TGTGCCCGCAGCCAAGCGAGGGGCACGGCGGAAAAACTGTTTTTT. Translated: CARSQARGTAEKLFF.

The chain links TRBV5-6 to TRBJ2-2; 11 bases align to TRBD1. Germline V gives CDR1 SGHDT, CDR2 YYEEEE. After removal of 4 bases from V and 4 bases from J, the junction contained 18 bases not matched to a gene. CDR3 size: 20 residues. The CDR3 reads CASSIRTGGALVPPTGELFF. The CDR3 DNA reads TGTGCCAGCAGCATTCGGACAGGGGGCGCTTTGGTCCCCCCCACCGGGGAGCTGTTTTTT.

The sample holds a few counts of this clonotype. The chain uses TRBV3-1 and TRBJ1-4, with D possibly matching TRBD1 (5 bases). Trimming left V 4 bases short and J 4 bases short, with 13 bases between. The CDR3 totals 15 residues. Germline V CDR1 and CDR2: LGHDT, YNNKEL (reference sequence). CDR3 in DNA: TGTGCCAGCAGCCGGGGACCGCAGTATAATGAAAAACTGTTTTTT. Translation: CASSRGPQYNEKLFF. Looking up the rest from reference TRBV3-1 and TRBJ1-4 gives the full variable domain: DTAVSQTPKYLVTQMGNDKSIKCEQNLGHDTMYWYKQDSKKFLKIMFSYNNKELIINETVPNRFSPKSPDKAHLNLHINSLELGDSAVYFCASSRGPQYNEKLFFGSGTQLSVL.

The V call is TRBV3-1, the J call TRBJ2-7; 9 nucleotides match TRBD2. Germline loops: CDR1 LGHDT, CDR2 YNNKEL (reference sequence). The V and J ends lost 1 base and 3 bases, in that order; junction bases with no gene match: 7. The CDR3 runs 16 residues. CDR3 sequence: CASSQGGLAHHYEQYF. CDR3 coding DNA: TGTGCCAGCAGCCAAGGGGGACTAGCACACCACTACGAGCAGTACTTC.

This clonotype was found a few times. The CDR3 here is CASSLSRGDTQYF. The CDR3 DNA sequence: TGTGCCAGCAGCTTATCTAGGGGAGATACGCAGTATTTT. V and J are TRBV7-2 and TRBJ2-3; D perhaps matches TRBD1 (5 bases). Trimming pared 2 bases from V and 5 bases from J, leaving 8 bases between. The germline V gene encodes CDR1 SGHTA and CDR2 FQGNSA. There are 13 residues in the CDR3.

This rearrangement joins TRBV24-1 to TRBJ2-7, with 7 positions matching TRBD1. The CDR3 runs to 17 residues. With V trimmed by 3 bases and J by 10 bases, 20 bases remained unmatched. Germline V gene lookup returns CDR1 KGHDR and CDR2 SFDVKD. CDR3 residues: CATSDTRTGSSTFPQYF. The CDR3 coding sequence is TGTGCCACCAGTGATACAAGGACAGGATCATCCACGTTCCCCCAGTACTTC.

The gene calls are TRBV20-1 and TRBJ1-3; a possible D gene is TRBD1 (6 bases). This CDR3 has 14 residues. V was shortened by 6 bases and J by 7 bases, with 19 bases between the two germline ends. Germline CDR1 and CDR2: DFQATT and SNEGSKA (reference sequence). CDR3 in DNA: TGCAGTGCGAGCCCCGGGCGGGGGCTCAACACCATATATTTT. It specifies CSASPGRGLNTIYF.

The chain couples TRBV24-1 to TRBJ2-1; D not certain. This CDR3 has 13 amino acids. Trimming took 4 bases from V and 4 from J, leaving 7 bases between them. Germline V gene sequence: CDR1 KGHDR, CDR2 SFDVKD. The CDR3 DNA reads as TGTGCCACCAGTGACCACATTTACAATGAGCAGTTCTTC. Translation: CATSDHIYNEQFF.

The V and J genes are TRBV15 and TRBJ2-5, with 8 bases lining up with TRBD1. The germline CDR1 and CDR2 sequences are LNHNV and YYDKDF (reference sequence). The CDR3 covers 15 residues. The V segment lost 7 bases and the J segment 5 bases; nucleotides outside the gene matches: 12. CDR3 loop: CATTPRQGHWETQYF. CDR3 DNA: TGTGCCACCACTCCGAGACAGGGGCATTGGGAGACCCAGTACTTC.

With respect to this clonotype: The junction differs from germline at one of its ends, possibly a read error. The CDR3 here is CSVGGLGDNVLTF. CDR3 nucleotides: TGCAGCGTTGGGGGTTTAGGGGACAACGTCCTGACTTTC. This sequence joins TRBV29-1 and TRBJ2-6, with D tentatively TRBD1 (5 bases). The CDR3 is 13 residues long. CDR1 and CDR2 from the germline V gene are SQVTM and ANQGSEA.

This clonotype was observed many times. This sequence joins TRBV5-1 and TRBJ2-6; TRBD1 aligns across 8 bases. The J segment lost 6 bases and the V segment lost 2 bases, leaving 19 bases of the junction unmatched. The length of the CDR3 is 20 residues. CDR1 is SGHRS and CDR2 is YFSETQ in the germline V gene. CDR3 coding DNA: TGCGCCAGCAGCTTTGACGGACAGGGCAACTCTGGGTCTTTGGCCAACGTCCTGACTTTC. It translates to CASSFDGQGNSGSLANVLTF.

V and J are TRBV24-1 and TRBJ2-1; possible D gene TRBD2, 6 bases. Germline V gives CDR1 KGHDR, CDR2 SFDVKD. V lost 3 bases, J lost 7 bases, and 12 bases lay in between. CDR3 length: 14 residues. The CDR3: CATSDTGVNNEQFF. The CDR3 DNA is TGTGCCACCAGTGATACGGGGGTAAATAATGAGCAGTTCTTC.

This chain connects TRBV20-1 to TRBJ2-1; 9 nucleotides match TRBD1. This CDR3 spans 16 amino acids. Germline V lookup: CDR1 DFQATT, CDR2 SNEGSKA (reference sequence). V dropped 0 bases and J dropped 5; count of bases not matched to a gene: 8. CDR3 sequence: CSARDFQDRGDNEQFF. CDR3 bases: TGCAGTGCTAGAGACTTTCAGGACAGGGGAGACAATGAGCAGTTCTTC.